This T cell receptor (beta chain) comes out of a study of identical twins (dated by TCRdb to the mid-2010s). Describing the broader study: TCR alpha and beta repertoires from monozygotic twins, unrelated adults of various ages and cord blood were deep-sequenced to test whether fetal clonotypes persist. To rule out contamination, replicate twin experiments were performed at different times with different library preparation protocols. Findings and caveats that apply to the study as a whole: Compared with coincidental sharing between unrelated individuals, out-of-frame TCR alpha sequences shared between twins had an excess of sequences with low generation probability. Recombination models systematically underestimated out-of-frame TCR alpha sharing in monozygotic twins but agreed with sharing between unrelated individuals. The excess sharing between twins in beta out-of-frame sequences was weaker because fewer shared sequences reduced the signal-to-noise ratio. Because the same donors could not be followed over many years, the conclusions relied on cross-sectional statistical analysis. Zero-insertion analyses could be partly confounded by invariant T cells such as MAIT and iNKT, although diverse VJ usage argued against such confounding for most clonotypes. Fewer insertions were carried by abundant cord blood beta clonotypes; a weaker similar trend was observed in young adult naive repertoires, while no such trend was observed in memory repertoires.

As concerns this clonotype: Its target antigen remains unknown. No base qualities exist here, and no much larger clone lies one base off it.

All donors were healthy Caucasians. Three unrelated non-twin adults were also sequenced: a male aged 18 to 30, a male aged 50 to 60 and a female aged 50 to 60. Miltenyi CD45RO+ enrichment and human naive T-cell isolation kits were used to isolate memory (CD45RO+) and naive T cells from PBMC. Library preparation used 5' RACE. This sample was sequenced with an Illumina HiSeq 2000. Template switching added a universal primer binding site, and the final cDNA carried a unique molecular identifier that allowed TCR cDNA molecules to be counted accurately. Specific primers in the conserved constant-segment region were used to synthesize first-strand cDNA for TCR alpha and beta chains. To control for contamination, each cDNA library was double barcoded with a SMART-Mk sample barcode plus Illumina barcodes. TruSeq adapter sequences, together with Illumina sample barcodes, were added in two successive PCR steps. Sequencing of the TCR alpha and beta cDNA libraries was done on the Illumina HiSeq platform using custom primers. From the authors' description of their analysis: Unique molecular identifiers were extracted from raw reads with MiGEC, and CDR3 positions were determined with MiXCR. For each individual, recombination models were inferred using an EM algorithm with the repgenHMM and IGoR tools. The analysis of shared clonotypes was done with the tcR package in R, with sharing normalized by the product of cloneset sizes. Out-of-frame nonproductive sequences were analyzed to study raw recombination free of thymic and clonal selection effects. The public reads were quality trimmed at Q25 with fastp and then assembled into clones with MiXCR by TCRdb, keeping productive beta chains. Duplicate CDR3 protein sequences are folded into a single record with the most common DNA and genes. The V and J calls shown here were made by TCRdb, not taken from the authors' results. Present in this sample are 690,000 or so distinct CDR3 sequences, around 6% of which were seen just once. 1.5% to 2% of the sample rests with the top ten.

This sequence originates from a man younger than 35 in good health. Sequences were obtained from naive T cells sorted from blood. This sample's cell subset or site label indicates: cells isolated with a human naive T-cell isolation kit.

CDR3 loop: CASSSLTGLASTDTQYF. DNA sequence: TGTGCCAGCAGTTCCCTTACGGGACTAGCTAGCACAGATACGCAGTATTTT. This chain is built from TRBV6-5 and TRBJ2-3, with TRBD2 identical over 9 junction bases. CDR1 is given as MNHEY and CDR2 as SVGAGI, both from the germline V gene. From the cysteine up to the phenylalanine, the CDR3 has a length of 17 residues. Only the CDR3 portion is preserved as DNA: 51 bases, with reading frame beginning at the first base. V is cut back by 4 bases and J by 0 bases, with 8 bases in the junction unmatched.